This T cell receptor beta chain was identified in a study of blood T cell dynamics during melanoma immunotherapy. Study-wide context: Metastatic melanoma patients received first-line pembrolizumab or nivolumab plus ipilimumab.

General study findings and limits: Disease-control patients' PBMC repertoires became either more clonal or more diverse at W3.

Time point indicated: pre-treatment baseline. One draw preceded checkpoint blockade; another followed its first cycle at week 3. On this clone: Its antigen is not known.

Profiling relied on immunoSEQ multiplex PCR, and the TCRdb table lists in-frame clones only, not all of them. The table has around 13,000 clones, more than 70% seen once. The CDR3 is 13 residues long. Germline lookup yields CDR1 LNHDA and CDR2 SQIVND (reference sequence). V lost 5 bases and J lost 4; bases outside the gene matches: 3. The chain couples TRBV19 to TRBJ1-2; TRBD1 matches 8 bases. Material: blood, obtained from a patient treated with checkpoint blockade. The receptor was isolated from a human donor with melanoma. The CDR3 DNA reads TGTGCCAGTAGTCCGGACAGGGCCTATGGCTACACCTTC. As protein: CASSPDRAYGYTF.